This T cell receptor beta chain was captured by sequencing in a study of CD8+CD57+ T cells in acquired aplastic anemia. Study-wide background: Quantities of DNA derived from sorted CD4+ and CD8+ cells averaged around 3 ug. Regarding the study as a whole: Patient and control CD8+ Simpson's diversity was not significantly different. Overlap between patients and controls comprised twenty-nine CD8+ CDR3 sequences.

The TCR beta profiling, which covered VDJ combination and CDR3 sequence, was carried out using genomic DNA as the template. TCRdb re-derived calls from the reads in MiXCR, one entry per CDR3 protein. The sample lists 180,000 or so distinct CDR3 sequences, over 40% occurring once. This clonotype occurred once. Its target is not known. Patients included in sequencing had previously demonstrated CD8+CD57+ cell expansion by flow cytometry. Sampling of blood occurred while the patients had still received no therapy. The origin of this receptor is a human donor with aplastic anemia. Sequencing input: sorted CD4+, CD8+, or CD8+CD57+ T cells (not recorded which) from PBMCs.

The CDR3 DNA follows: TGCAGCGTTGAAGCTAGCAGGAGGGACTACGAGCAGTACTTC. It encodes CSVEASRRDYEQYF. This chain connects TRBV29-1 to TRBJ2-7; a weak D match, TRBD2 (6 bases). The CDR3 totals 14 residues. V dropped 1 base and J dropped 3 bases, with 13 bases sitting between them. Germline values: CDR1 SQVTM, CDR2 ANQGSEA.